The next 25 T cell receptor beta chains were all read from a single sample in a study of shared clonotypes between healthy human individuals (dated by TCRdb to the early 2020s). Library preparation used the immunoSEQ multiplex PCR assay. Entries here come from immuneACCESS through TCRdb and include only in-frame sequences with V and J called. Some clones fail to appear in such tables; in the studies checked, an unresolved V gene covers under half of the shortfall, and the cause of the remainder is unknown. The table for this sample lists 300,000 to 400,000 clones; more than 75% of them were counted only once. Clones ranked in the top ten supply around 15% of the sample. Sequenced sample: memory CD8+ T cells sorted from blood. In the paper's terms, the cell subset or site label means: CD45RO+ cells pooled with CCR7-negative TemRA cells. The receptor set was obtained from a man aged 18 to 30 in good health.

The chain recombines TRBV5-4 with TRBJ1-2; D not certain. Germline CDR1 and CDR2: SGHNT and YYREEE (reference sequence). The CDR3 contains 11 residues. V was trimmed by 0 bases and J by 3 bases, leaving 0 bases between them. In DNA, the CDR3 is TGTGCCAGCAGCTTGGACTATGGCTACACCTTC. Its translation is CASSLDYGYTF.

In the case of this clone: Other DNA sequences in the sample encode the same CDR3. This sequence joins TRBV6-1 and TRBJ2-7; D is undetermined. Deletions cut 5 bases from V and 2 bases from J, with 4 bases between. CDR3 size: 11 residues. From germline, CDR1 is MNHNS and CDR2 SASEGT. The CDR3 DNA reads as TGTGCCAGCAGTCAGACCTACGAGCAGTACTTC. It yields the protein CASSQTYEQYF.

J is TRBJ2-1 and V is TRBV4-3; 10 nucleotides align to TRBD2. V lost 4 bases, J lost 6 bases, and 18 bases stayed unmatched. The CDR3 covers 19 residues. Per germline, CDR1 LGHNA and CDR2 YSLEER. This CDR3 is CASSPILPSRLAGVNEQFF. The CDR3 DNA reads TGCGCCAGCAGCCCGATCCTCCCGTCTCGGCTAGCGGGAGTCAATGAGCAGTTCTTC.

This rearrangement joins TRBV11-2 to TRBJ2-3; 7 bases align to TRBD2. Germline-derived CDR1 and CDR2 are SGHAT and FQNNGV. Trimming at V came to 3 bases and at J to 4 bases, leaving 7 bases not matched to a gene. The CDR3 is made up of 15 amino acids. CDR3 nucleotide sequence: TGTGCCAGCAGCTTTCAAGGGAGGGGTCCAGATACGCAGTATTTT. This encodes CASSFQGRGPDTQYF.

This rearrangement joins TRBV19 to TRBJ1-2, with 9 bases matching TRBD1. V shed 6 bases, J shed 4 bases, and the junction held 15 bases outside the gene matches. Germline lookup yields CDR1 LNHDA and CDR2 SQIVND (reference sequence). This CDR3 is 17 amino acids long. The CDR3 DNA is TGTGCCAGTAGCTCACCATCCTACAGGGGGCAGGGCTATGGCTACACCTTC. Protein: CASSSPSYRGQGYGYTF.

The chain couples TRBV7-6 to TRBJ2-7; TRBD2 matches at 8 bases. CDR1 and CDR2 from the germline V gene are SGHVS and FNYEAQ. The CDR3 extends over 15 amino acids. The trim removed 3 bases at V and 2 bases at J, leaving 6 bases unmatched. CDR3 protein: CASSLGLGDTYEQYF. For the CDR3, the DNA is TGTGCCAGCAGCTTGGGACTAGGAGACACCTACGAGCAGTACTTC.

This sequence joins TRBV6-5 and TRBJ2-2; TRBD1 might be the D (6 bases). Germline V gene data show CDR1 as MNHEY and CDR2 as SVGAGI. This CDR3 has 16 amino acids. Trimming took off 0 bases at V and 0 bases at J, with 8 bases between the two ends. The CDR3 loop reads CASSYSTGSNTGELFF. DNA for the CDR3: TGTGCCAGCAGTTACTCGACAGGTTCGAACACCGGGGAGCTGTTTTTT.

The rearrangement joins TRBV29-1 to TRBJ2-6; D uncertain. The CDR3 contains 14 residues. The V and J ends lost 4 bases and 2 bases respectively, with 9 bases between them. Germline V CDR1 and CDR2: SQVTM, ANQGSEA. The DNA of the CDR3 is TGCAGCGTTGTACTTGTAGCTGGGGCCAACGTCCTGACTTTC. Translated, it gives CSVVLVAGANVLTF. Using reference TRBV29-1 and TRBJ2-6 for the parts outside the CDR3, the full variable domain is SAVISQKPSRDICQRGTSLTIQCQVDSQVTMMFWYRQQPGQSLTLIATANQGSEATYESGFVIDKFPISRPNLTFSTLTVSNMSPEDSSIYLCSVVLVAGANVLTFGAGSRLTVL.

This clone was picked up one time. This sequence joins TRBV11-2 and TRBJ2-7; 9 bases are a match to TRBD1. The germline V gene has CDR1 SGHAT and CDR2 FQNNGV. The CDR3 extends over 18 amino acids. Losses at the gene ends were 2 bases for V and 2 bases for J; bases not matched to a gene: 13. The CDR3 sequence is CASSLNTRPGQGAYEQYF. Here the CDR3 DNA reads TGTGCCAGCAGCTTAAATACCCGCCCGGGACAGGGAGCCTACGAGCAGTACTTC.

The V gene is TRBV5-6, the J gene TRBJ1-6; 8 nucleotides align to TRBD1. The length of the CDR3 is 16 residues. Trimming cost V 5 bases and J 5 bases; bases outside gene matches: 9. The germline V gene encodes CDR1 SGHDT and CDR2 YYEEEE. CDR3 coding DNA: TGTGCCAGCAGTTTCACCGGACAGGGTAATAATTCACCCCTCCACTTT. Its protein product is CASSFTGQGNNSPLHF.

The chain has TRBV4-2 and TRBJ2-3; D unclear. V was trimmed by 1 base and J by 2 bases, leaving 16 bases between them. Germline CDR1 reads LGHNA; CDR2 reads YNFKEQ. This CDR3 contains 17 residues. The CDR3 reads CASSQGGFTLITDTQYF. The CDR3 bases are TGTGCCAGCAGCCAAGGTGGCTTCACTCTAATCACAGATACGCAGTATTTT.

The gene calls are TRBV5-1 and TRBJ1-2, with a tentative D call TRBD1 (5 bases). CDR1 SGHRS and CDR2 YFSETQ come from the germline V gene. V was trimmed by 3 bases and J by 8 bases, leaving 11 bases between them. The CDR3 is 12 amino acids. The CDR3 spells CASSSGGRGYTF. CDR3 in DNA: TGCGCCAGCAGCTCCGGGGGACGCGGCTACACCTTC.

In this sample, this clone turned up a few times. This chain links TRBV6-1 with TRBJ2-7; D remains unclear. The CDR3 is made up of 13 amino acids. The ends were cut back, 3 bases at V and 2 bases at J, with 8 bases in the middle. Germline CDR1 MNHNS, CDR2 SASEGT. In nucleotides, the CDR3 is TGTGCCAGCAGTGATACGGAAACCTACGAGCAGTACTTC. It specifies CASSDTETYEQYF.

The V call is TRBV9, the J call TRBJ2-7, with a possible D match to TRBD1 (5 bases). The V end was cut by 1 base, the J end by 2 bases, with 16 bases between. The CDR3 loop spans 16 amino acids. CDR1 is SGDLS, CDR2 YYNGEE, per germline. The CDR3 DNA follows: TGTGCCAGCAGCGTAAGCTCACAGGCGCCGACCTACGAGCAGTACTTC. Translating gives CASSVSSQAPTYEQYF. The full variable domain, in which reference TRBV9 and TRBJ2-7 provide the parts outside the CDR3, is DSGVTQTPKHLITATGQRVTLRCSPRSGDLSVYWYQQSLDQGLQFLIQYYNGEERAKGNILERFSAQQFPDLHSELNLSSLELGDSALYFCASSVSSQAPTYEQYFGPGTRLTVT.

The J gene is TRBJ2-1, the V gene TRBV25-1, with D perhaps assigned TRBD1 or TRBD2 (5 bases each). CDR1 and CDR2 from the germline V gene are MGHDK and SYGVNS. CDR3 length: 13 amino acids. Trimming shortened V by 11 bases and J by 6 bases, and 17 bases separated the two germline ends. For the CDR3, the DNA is TGTGCCTCGGGGCAGGGTGCGAGCAATGAGCAGTTCTTC. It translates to CASGQGASNEQFF.

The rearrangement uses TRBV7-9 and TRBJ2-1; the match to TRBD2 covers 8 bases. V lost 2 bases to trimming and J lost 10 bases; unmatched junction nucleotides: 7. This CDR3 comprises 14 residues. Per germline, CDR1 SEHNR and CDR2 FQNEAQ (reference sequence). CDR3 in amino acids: CASSLFSSGWEQFF. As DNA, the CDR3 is TGTGCCAGCAGCTTATTCTCTAGCGGGTGGGAGCAGTTCTTC.

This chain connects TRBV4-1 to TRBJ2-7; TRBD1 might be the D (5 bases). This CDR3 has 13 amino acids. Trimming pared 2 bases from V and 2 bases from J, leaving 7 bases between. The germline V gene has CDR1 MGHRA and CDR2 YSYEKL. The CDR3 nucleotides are TGCGCCAGCAGCCAACGACAGACCTACGAGCAGTACTTC. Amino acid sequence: CASSQRQTYEQYF.

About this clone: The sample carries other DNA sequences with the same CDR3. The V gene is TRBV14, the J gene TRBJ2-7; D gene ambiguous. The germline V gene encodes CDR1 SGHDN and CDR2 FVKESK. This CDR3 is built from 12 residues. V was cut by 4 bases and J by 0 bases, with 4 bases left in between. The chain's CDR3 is CASSPSSYEQYF. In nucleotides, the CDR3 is TGTGCCAGCAGCCCCAGCTCCTACGAGCAGTACTTC.

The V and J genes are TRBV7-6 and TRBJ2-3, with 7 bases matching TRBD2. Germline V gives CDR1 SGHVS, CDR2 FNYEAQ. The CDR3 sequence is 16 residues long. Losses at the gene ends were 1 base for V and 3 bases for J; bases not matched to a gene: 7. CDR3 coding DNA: TGTGCCAGCAGCTTAGAAGCGGGAAGGGGAACAGATACGCAGTATTTT. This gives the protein CASSLEAGRGTDTQYF. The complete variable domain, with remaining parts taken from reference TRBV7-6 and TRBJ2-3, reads GAGVSQSPRYKVTKRGQDVALRCDPISGHVSLYWYRQALGQGPEFLTYFNYEAQQDKSGLPNDRFSAERPEGSISTLTIQRTEQRDSAMYRCASSLEAGRGTDTQYFGPGTRLTVL.

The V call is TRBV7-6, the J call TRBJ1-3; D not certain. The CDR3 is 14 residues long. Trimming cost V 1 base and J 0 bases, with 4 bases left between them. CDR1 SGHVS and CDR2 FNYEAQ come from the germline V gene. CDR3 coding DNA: TGTGCCAGCAGCTTAGGAAGCTCTGGAAACACCATATATTTT. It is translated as CASSLGSSGNTIYF.

The CDR3 coding sequence is TGTGCCAGCAGCGCCACAGGGGGTTCCTACGAGCAGTACTTC. It specifies CASSATGGSYEQYF. This rearrangement joins TRBV9 to TRBJ2-7; TRBD1 agrees at 8 bases. V trimming: 3 bases; J trimming: 1 base; junction bases outside the gene matches: 3. CDR3 length: 14 residues. The germline V gene has CDR1 SGDLS and CDR2 YYNGEE.

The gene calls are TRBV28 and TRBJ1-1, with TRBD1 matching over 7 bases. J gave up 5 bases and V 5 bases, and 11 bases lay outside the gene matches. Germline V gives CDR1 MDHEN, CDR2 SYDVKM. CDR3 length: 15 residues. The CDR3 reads CASSPDREWFTEAFF. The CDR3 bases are TGTGCCAGCAGTCCCGACAGGGAATGGTTTACTGAAGCTTTCTTT.

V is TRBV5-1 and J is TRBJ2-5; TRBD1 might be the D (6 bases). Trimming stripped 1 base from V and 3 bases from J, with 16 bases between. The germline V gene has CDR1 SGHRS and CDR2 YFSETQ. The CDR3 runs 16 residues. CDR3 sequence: CASSLTRGSGKETQYF. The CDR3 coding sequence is TGCGCCAGCAGCTTGACAAGGGGGTCGGGAAAAGAGACCCAGTACTTC.

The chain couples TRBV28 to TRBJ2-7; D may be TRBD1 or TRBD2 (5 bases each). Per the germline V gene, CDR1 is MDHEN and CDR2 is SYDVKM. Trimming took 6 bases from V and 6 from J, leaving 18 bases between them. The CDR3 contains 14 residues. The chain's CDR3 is CASSRIPRGGEQYF. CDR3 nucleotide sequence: TGTGCCAGCAGCCGGATCCCGAGGGGTGGCGAGCAGTACTTC. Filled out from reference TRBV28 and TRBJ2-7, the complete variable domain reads DVKVTQSSRYLVKRTGEKVFLECVQDMDHENMFWYRQDPGLGLRLIYFSYDVKMKEKGDIPEGYSVSREKKERFSLILESASTNQTSMYLCASSRIPRGGEQYFGPGTRLTVT.

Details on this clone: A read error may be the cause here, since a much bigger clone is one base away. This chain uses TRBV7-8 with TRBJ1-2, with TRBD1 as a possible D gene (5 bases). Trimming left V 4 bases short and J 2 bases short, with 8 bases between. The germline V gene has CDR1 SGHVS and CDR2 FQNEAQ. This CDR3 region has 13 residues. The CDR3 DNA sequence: TGTGCCAGCAGCTCAGAGGGGAACTATGGCTACACCTTC. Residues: CASSSEGNYGYTF.